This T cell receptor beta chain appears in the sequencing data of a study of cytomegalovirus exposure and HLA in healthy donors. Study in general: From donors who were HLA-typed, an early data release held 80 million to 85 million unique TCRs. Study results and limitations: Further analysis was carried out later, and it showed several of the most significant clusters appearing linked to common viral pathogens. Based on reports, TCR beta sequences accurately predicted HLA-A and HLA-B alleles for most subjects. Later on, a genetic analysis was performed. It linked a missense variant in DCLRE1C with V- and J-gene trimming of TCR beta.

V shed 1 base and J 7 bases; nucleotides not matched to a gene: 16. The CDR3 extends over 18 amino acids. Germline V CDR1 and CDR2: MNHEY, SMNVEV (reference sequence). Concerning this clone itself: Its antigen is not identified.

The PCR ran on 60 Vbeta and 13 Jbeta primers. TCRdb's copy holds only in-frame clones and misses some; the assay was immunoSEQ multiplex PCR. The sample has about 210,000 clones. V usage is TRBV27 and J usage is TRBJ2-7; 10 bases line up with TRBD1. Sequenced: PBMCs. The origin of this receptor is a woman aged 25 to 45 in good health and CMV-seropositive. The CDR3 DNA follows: TGTGCCAGCAGTTTATGGGACAGGGCCGGGACAGGGGACTATGAGCAGTACTTC. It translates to CASSLWDRAGTGDYEQYF.